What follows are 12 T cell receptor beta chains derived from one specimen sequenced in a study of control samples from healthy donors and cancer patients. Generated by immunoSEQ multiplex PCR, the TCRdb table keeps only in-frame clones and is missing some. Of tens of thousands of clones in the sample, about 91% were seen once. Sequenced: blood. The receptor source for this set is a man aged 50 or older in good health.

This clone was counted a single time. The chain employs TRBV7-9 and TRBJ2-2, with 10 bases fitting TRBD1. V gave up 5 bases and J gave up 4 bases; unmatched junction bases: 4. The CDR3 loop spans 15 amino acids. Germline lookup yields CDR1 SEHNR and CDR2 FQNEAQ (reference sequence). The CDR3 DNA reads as TGTGCCAGCAGCCGACAGGGGGCGGGCACCGGGGAGCTGTTTTTT. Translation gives CASSRQGAGTGELFF.

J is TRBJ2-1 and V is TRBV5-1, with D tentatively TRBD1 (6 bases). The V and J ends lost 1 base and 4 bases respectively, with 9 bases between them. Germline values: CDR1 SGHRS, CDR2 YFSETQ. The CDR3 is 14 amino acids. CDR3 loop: CASSLSGQYNEQFF. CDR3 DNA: TGCGCCAGCAGCTTGTCCGGACAGTACAATGAGCAGTTCTTC.

CDR3 bases: TGTGCCAGCAGCTTAGATATCCGCGGGCAGAGCTCCTACAATGAGCAGTTCTTC. This encodes CASSLDIRGQSSYNEQFF. The V call is TRBV11-2, the J call TRBJ2-1; D may be TRBD2 (5 bases). CDR1 is SGHAT and CDR2 is FQNNGV in the germline V gene. The CDR3 runs to 18 residues. The V end was cut by 0 bases, the J end by 0 bases, with 15 bases between.

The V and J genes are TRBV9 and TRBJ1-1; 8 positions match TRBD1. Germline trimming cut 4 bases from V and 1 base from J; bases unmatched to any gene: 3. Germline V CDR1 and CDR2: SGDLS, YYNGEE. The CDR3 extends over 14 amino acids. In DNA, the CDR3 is TGTGCCAGCAGCTTCACAGGGGGGAACACTGAAGCTTTCTTT. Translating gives CASSFTGGNTEAFF.

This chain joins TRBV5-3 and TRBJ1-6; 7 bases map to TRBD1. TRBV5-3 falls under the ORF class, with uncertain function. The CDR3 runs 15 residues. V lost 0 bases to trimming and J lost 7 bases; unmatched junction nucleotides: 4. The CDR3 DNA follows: TGTGCCAGAAGCTTGGAAGGAGGGGGCAATTCACCCCTCCACTTT. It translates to CARSLEGGGNSPLHF.

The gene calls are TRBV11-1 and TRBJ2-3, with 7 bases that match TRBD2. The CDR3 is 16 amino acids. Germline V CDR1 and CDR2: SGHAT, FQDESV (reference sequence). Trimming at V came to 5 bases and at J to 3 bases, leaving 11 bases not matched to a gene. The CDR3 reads CASSPAGRVDTDTQYF. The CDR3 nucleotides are TGTGCCAGCAGCCCGGCGGGGAGGGTAGATACAGATACGCAGTATTTT.

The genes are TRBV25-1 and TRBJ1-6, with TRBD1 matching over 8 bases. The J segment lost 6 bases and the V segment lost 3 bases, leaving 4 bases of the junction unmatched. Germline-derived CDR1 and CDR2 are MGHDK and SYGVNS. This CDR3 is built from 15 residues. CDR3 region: CASSETGVGNSPLHF. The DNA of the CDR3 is TGTGCCAGCAGTGAGACAGGGGTCGGTAATTCACCCCTCCACTTT. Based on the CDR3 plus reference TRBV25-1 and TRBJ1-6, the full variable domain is EADIYQTPRYLVIGTGKKITLECSQTMGHDKMYWYQQDPGMELHLIHYSYGVNSTEKGDLSSESTVSRIRTEHFPLTLESARPSHTSQYLCASSETGVGNSPLHFGNGTRLTVT.

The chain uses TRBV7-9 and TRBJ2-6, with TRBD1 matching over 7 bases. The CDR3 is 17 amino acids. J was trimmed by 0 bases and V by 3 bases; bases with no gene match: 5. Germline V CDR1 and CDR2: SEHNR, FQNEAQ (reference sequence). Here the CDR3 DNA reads TGTGCCAGCAGCTTGGACAGGACGAGCTCTGGGGCCAACGTCCTGACTTTC. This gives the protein CASSLDRTSSGANVLTF.

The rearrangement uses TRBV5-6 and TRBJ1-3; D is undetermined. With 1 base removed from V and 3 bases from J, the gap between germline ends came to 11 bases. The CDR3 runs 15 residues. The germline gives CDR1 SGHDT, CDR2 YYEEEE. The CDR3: CASSLSVVLGNTIYF. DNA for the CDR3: TGTGCCAGCAGCTTGAGTGTGGTACTTGGAAACACCATATATTTT.

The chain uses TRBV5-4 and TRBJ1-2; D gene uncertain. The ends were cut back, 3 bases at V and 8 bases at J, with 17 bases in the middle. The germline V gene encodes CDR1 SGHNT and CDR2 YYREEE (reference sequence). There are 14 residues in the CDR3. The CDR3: CASSSHTGFVGYTF. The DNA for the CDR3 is TGTGCCAGCAGCTCGCACACGGGTTTCGTAGGCTACACCTTC.

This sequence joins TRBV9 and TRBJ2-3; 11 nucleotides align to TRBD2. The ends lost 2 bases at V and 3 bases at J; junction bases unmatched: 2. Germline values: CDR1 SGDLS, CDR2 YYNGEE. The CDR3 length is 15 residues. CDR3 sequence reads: CASSVSGGATDTQYF. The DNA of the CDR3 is TGTGCCAGCAGCGTTAGCGGGGGGGCTACAGATACGCAGTATTTT. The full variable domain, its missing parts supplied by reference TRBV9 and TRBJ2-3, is DSGVTQTPKHLITATGQRVTLRCSPRSGDLSVYWYQQSLDQGLQFLIQYYNGEERAKGNILERFSAQQFPDLHSELNLSSLELGDSALYFCASSVSGGATDTQYFGPGTRLTVL.

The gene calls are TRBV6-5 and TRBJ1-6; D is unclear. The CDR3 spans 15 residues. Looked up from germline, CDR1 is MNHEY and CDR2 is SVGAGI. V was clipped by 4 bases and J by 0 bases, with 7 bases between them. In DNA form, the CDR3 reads TGTGCCAGCAGTTTAGCGAGCTCCTATAATTCACCCCTCCACTTT. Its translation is CASSLASSYNSPLHF.